This TCR beta chain was profiled in a study of CD8 T cells in Susac syndrome. Study information: Patients with Susac syndrome had blood drawn and were at that point therapy-naive, on corticosteroids, or on intravenous immunoglobulin alone.

Patients having Susac syndrome satisfied recently defined diagnostic criteria for definite or probable disease. The RNA, 0.5 to 1 ug, was put through reverse transcription using random hexamers. Amplification of the TCR beta CDR3 was carried out by immunoSEQ multiplex PCR, which spanned a total of 54 Vbeta and 13 Jbeta segments. TCRdb called the immunoSEQ multiplex PCR reads again in MiXCR, with one record for every CDR3 protein. This sample carries about 140,000 distinct CDR3 sequences, just under 95% of them seen once, and the ten largest clones take roughly 0.15%. Per germline, CDR1 GTSNPN and CDR2 SVGIG (reference sequence). The V segment lost 3 bases and the J segment 3 bases; nucleotides outside the gene matches: 8. The CDR3 runs to 15 residues.

This chain uses TRBV30 with TRBJ1-5, with 7 bases lining up with TRBD1. The sample was CD4+ T cells from PBMCs. The sequence was collected from a human donor with Susac syndrome. CDR3 DNA: TGTGCCTGGAGCCTATTCGGACAGGCCAATCAGCCCCAGCATTTT. This gives the protein CAWSLFGQANQPQHF.